This entry lists 16 T cell receptor beta chains sequenced from one sample in a study of beta chain features in type 1 diabetes. Sequenced material consisted of expressed TCRB transcripts (all of the isolated RNA was reverse transcribed). The protocol was immunoSEQ multiplex PCR, while the TCRdb copy is restricted to in-frame clones and leaves out a portion. Among hundreds of thousands of clones listed, around 15% were seen once. The sequenced sample was naive CD4+ T cells from blood. All receptors come from a man between 18 and 29 years old in good health.

The chain links TRBV27 to TRBJ1-2; the D gene is possibly TRBD1 (6 bases). V gave up 4 bases and J gave up 7 bases, with 10 bases separating them. There are 12 residues in the CDR3. Germline V gives CDR1 MNHEY, CDR2 SMNVEV (reference sequence). As DNA, the CDR3 is TGTGCCAGCAGTTACAGGGTGGGTGGCTACACCTTC. As protein: CASSYRVGGYTF.

This clone came up a few times. The V gene is TRBV9, the J gene TRBJ2-6; 10 nucleotides match TRBD1. Germline lookup yields CDR1 SGDLS and CDR2 YYNGEE. J lost 1 base, V lost 3 bases, and 7 bases had no gene match. CDR3 length equals 18 residues. The CDR3 DNA sequence: TGTGCCAGCAGCGGACAGGGGGCGAAGTTATCTGGGGCCAACGTCCTGACTTTC. It codes for CASSGQGAKLSGANVLTF.

The J gene is TRBJ1-1, the V gene TRBV5-6, with D uncertain. The CDR3 is 11 amino acids. The V and J ends lost 1 base and 7 bases respectively, with 5 bases between them. Looked up from germline, CDR1 is SGHDT and CDR2 is YYEEEE. The CDR3 DNA sequence: TGTGCCAGCAGCTTGAGTCTTGAAGCTTTCTTT. This sequence encodes CASSLSLEAFF. The full variable domain, with the rest looked up from reference TRBV5-6 and TRBJ1-1, is DAGVTQSPTHLIKTRGQQVTLRCSPKSGHDTVSWYQQALGQGPQFIFQYYEEEERQRGNFPDRFSGHQFPNYSSELNVNALLLGDSALYLCASSLSLEAFFGQGTRLTVV.

The V and J genes are TRBV4-3 and TRBJ2-7; 10 bases align to TRBD1. This CDR3 region has 15 residues. With 1 base clipped from V and 4 bases from J, the junction kept 4 bases outside the gene matches. Germline CDR1 reads LGHNA; CDR2 reads YSLEER. The CDR3 spells CASSQGRDRGYEQYF. Here the CDR3 DNA reads TGCGCCAGCAGCCAAGGCCGGGACAGGGGATACGAGCAGTACTTC.

This clone was seen more than once but under ten times. The rearrangement links TRBV29-1 to TRBJ1-5; D gene unclear. The germline CDR1 and CDR2 sequences are SQVTM and ANQGSEA. The V end was cut by 4 bases, the J end by 0 bases, with 16 bases between. This CDR3 comprises 16 residues. For the CDR3, the DNA is TGCAGCGTTGCCCCCACGGGTCTTGATAGCAATCAGCCCCAGCATTTT. It specifies CSVAPTGLDSNQPQHF.

This chain links TRBV19 with TRBJ1-5, with 7 bases that match TRBD1. The CDR3 covers 14 residues. V dropped 4 bases and J dropped 6; count of bases not matched to a gene: 6. The germline gives CDR1 LNHDA, CDR2 SQIVND (reference sequence). CDR3 sequence: CASSRDREPQPQHF. CDR3 DNA: TGTGCCAGTAGTAGAGACAGGGAACCTCAGCCCCAGCATTTT.

This clone turned up a few times. The chain joins TRBV7-9 to TRBJ1-4, with TRBD1 as a possible D gene (5 bases). This CDR3 has 15 amino acids. CDR1 and CDR2 from the germline V gene are SEHNR and FQNEAQ (reference sequence). Trimming cost V 5 bases and J 4 bases, with 14 bases left between them. CDR3 coding DNA: TGTGCCAGCAGCCCGACAGCGTCAGATAATGAAAAACTGTTTTTT. It encodes CASSPTASDNEKLFF.

This clone was recorded a few times. The chain is built from TRBV9 and TRBJ1-4; weak D call: TRBD1 (5 bases). V lost 4 bases, J lost 5 bases, and 21 bases lay in between. Germline CDR1 is SGDLS and CDR2 is YYNGEE. The CDR3 contains 17 residues. CDR3 in DNA: TGTGCCAGCAGCCCCCGGCGGGGCCTTTCCTTAAATGAAAAACTGTTTTTT. Amino acid sequence: CASSPRRGLSLNEKLFF.

The chain combines TRBV7-3 with TRBJ2-7; maybe TRBD2 (5 bases). The CDR3 runs to 14 residues. Germline CDR1 and CDR2: SGHTA and FQGTGA. V shed 5 bases and J shed 0 bases, with 11 bases lying between them. CDR3 in amino acids: CASSREGPSYEQYF. In DNA form, the CDR3 reads TGTGCCAGCAGCCGAGAGGGTCCCTCCTACGAGCAGTACTTC.

This clone appeared a few times. The chain couples TRBV4-3 to TRBJ1-1, with a tentative D call TRBD1 (5 bases). This CDR3 region has 21 residues. The V gene lost 1 base and the J gene lost 4 bases, with 31 bases spanning the gap. Per germline, CDR1 LGHNA and CDR2 YSLEER. The chain's CDR3 is CASSQVVGSGLRGAPGTEAFF. In nucleotides, the CDR3 is TGCGCCAGCAGCCAAGTAGTGGGGTCAGGGCTTCGTGGAGCTCCTGGCACTGAAGCTTTCTTT.

The table lists this clone with a few counts. This chain links TRBV7-2 with TRBJ2-2; 11 nucleotides agree with TRBD2. The CDR3 is made up of 16 amino acids. Germline V gene lookup returns CDR1 SGHTA and CDR2 FQGNSA. The J segment lost 2 bases and the V segment lost 3 bases, leaving 2 bases of the junction unmatched. DNA of the CDR3: TGTGCCAGCAGCTTTAGACTAGCGGGAAACACCGGGGAGCTGTTTTTT. Its translation is CASSFRLAGNTGELFF.

V is TRBV18 and J is TRBJ2-6, with a weak D call TRBD1 (5 bases). This CDR3 comprises 13 residues. In germline, CDR1 is KGHSH, CDR2 LQKENI. Trimming left V 1 base short and J 13 bases short, with 11 bases between. The CDR3 protein is CASSPQLGQVLTF. For the CDR3, the DNA is TGTGCCAGCTCACCACAATTAGGACAAGTCCTGACTTTC.

This clone occurred a few times. The chain joins TRBV5-4 to TRBJ2-7, with TRBD1 as a possible D gene (5 bases). V was pared by 5 bases and J by 6 bases, with 18 bases between. Germline V gene sequence: CDR1 SGHNT, CDR2 YYREEE (reference sequence). The CDR3 length is 14 residues. The CDR3 loop is CASRDSFPQGEQYF. Here the CDR3 DNA reads TGTGCCAGCAGGGATTCATTCCCTCAGGGCGAGCAGTACTTC.

This clone was detected a few times. The rearrangement links TRBV20-1 to TRBJ1-2; D is ambiguous. This CDR3 contains 10 residues. Germline V gene data show CDR1 as DFQATT and CDR2 as SNEGSKA (reference sequence). The germline V and J ends were trimmed by 6 bases and 5 bases, with 7 bases remaining between them. In nucleotides, the CDR3 is TGCAGTGCGGCCGGGTATGGCTACACCTTC. It translates to CSAAGYGYTF.

This chain links TRBV18 with TRBJ2-2; D remains unclear. This CDR3 region has 14 residues. V was pared by 2 bases and J by 1 base, with 5 bases between. Germline V gives CDR1 KGHSH, CDR2 LQKENI. CDR3 residues: CASSPAVNTGELFF. CDR3 nucleotide sequence: TGTGCCAGCTCACCAGCAGTGAACACCGGGGAGCTGTTTTTT.

The chain couples TRBV29-1 to TRBJ2-3; D gene uncertain. V gave up 7 bases and J gave up 5 bases, with 22 bases separating them. Germline V lookup: CDR1 SQVTM, CDR2 ANQGSEA. The CDR3 is 15 residues long. The CDR3 coding sequence is TGCAGCGCCCGATCGAGCGCCCGAGCTGGAGATACGCAGTATTTT. Protein sequence: CSARSSARAGDTQYF.